The rows below give T cell receptor beta chains drawn from one sample of a study of PD-1 blockade in classical Hodgkin lymphoma. Sequencing used immunoSEQ multiplex PCR; TCRdb keeps in-frame clones, though not all of them. This repertoire shows roughly 40,000 clones, over 55% found once; its top ten account for less than 4%. The sample consisted of peripheral blood mononuclear cells (PBMCs), taken at baseline. The receptors were gathered from a human donor with classical Hodgkin lymphoma. CDR3s include the opening cysteine and the closing phenylalanine or tryptophan. Fields, in order: D gene, J gene, V gene, clone size, CDR3 DNA, CDR3 protein. A D gene is named only where the DNA matches it firmly. Size tells how often a clone was seen (once, few, many) or the class of an expanded clone, and some rows leave it out.

>-|TRBJ1-3|TRBV19|-
TGTGCCAGTAGTATGGGAAACACCATATATTTT
CASSMGNTIYF
>TRBD2|TRBJ2-7|TRBV10-1|-
TGCGCCAGCAGGGGGGGGACGTACTACGAGCAGTACTTC
CASRGGTYYEQYF
>-|TRBJ2-3|TRBV7-6|-
TGTGCCAGCAGCCTCCTCGGGGGAAGCACAGATACGCAGTATTTT
CASSLLGGSTDTQYF
>TRBD2|TRBJ2-2|TRBV27|-
TGTGCCAGCAGTTTAACTAGCGGGGGGGCCGGGGAGCTGTTTTTT
CASSLTSGGAGELFF
>-|TRBJ1-3|TRBV6-6|-
TGTGCCAGCACCCTTTCAGCGACCCTTTATGGAAACACCATATATTTT
CASTLSATLYGNTIYF
>TRBD2|TRBJ2-2|TRBV28|-
TGTGCCAGCAGACCCACGGGGGGACTAGCCTGGAGCGGGGAGCTGTTTTTT
CASRPTGGLAWSGELFF
>-|TRBJ1-2|TRBV30|-
TGTGCCTGGAGGGGAGAGGGCGGCTATGGCTACACCTTC
CAWRGEGGYGYTF
>-|TRBJ1-2|TRBV5-1|-
TGCGCCAGCAGCTTGGCCGGGGCTAGTGGCTACACCTTC
CASSLAGASGYTF
>TRBD1|TRBJ1-2|TRBV9|-
TGTGCCAGCAGCGCCCAACAGGGGGCCCCCTATGGCTACACCTTC
CASSAQQGAPYGYTF
>-|TRBJ1-5|TRBV2|-
TGTGCCAGCAGCGAACGAAGCGGCTCCCGAAGGTATTTT
CASSERSGSRRYF
>-|TRBJ1-2|TRBV9|few
TGTGCCAGCAGCGTAGCTGGGGCGACGGTGTATGGCTACACCTTC
CASSVAGATVYGYTF
>-|TRBJ1-5|TRBV27|few
TGTGCCAGCAGTTTATTCGGCTCGATCGGCAATCAGCCCCAGCATTTT
CASSLFGSIGNQPQHF
>TRBD1|TRBJ2-6|TRBV18|-
TGTGCCAGCTCACCCCGGGACAGCTCTGGGGCCAACGTCCTGACTTTC
CASSPRDSSGANVLTF
>-|TRBJ2-5|TRBV7-8|-
TGTGCCAGCAGCCCCCGCCGGCTCATACGCGAGACCCAGTACTTC
CASSPRRLIRETQYF
>-|TRBJ2-5|TRBV6-1|-
TGTGCCAGCAGGGGGAGCGGGCCTGGAGAGACCCAGTACTTC
CASRGSGPGETQYF
>-|TRBJ1-2|TRBV11-2|few
TGTGCCAGCAGCTTAGATATCGAAGGTTCCCGAGGCGGCTACACCTTC
CASSLDIEGSRGGYTF
>TRBD2|TRBJ2-2|TRBV7-8|once
TGTGCCAGCAACAATAGCCCCGGACTAGCGGGAGACACCGGGGAGCTGTTTTTT
CASNNSPGLAGDTGELFF
>-|TRBJ2-7|TRBV2|few
TGTGCCAGCCTTAACTACGAGCAGTACTTC
CASLNYEQYF
>TRBD2|TRBJ2-2|TRBV11-2|once
TGTGCCAGCAGAGCGGGGGTAGGAGGGGAGCTGTTTTTT
CASRAGVGGELFF
>-|TRBJ1-6|TRBV13|-
TGTGCCAGCAGCTTTCATTCCGGGACTAATTCACCCCTCCACTTT
CASSFHSGTNSPLHF
>-|TRBJ2-5|TRBV10-3|-
TGTGCCTCCGGATCAACGGAGACCCAGTACTTC
CASGSTETQYF
>-|TRBJ1-2|TRBV7-9|-
TGTGCCAGCAGCCCCCCAGTTCACGGGGATAACTATGGCTACACCTTC
CASSPPVHGDNYGYTF
>-|TRBJ1-1|TRBV9|-
TGTGCCAGCAGCGTTGGACCGAACACTGAAGCTTTCTTT
CASSVGPNTEAFF
>-|TRBJ2-6|TRBV5-6|-
TGTGCCAGCAGCTCCCTAAGAATCGCCAGGGCCAACGTCCTGACTTTC
CASSSLRIARANVLTF
>TRBD1|TRBJ1-3|TRBV7-3|-
TGTGCCAGCAGCTTGAGTGGGGACAGGGGGTCTGGAAACACCATATATTTT
CASSLSGDRGSGNTIYF
>-|TRBJ2-7|TRBV11-1|-
TGTGCCAGCAGCTTAGCCGGGATTGAGCAGTACTTC
CASSLAGIEQYF
>-|TRBJ1-4|TRBV19|once
TGTGCCAGCCATGACCTAGGGGATGAAAAACTGTTTTTT
CASHDLGDEKLFF
>-|TRBJ1-1|TRBV13|-
TGTGCCAGCAGCCACTGGGGAGGGAACACTGAAGCTTTCTTT
CASSHWGGNTEAFF
>TRBD1|TRBJ2-7|TRBV27|-
TGTGCCAGCAGTTTATTCGGGACAGGGCCCTACGAGCAGTACTTC
CASSLFGTGPYEQYF